In this sample, the clone carrying this T cell receptor (beta chain) turned up many times. Its target is not known. The data derive from a study of CD8 T cells in ankylosing spondylitis. Trimming took 0 bases from V and 0 from J, leaving 12 bases between them. Per the germline V gene, CDR1 is MGHRA and CDR2 is YSYEKL. The CDR3 contains 17 residues. Notes on the study in general: Disease-linked clones had a CD8+ phenotype and relatively low frequency in peripheral blood. Several highly homologous variants made up a TCR beta motif, and this motif appeared characteristic of ankylosing spondylitis blood. According to the report, clones linked to the disease were significantly enriched in matched synovial fluid samples taken from ankylosing spondylitis patients.

Using quantitative 5'-RACE with molecular barcodes, the authors made TCR beta libraries. TCRdb re-called the 5' RACE reads with MiXCR, one entry per CDR3 protein. The sample lists about 190,000 distinct CDR3 sequences, 10% to 15% seen once, with approximately 10% in the top ten. Sequencing was performed on blood, either unsorted or a sorted T cell fraction (not recorded which). The clonotype was recovered from a female donor with ankylosing spondylitis or in good health (not recorded which). The chain employs TRBV4-1 and TRBJ2-1; possibly TRBD1 for D (5 bases). The CDR3 reads CASSQDRGPSSYNEQFF. CDR3 bases: TGCGCCAGCAGCCAAGATAGGGGCCCTAGCTCCTACAATGAGCAGTTCTTC.